This T cell receptor (beta chain) was identified in a study of OX40 agonist ivuxolimab in advanced cancers. Germline V gene lookup returns CDR1 SGHAT and CDR2 FQNNGV. Trimming removed 0 bases from V and 0 bases from J, with 5 bases in between. The CDR3 is made up of 15 amino acids. Sequenced by immunoSEQ multiplex PCR; TCRdb stores in-frame clones only, minus some. The sample lists about 94,000 clones, around 94% seen once, with approximately 0.18% in the top ten. The sequence was collected from an adult with an advanced solid tumor such as melanoma, head and neck, liver or kidney cancer. Sequenced here: CD4+ or CD8+ T cells sorted from blood, sampled in a trial of the OX40 agonist ivuxolimab. V and J are TRBV11-2 and TRBJ2-2, with unresolved D. Written as DNA, the CDR3 is TGTGCCAGCAGCTTAGAGCCATCGAACACCGGGGAGCTGTTTTTT. Protein sequence: CASSLEPSNTGELFF. The full variable domain, rest sourced from reference TRBV11-2 and TRBJ2-2, is EAGVAQSPRYKIIEKRQSVAFWCNPISGHATLYWYQQILGQGPKLLIQFQNNGVVDDSQLPKDRFSAERLKGVDSTLKIQPAKLEDSAVYLCASSLEPSNTGELFFGEGSRLTVL.